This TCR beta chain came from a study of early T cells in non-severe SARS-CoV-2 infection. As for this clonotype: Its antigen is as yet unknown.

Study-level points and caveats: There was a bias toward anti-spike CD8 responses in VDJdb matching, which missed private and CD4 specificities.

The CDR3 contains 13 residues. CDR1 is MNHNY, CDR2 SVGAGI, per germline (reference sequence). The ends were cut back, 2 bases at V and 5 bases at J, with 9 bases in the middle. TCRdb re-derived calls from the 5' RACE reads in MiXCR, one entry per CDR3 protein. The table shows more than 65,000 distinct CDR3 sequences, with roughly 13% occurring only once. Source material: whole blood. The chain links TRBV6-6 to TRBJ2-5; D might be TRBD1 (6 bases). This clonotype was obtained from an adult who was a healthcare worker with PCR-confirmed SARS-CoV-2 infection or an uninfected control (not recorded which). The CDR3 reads CASSYMQGETQYF. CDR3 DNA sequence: TGTGCCAGCAGTTACATGCAGGGGGAGACCCAGTACTTC.